Each of the 13 T cell receptor beta chains below was sequenced from the same sample in a study of OX40 agonist ivuxolimab in advanced cancers. Clones were read by immunoSEQ multiplex PCR, and TCRdb kept only the in-frame ones, dropping some. The sample holds more than 60,000 clones, roughly 84% seen once. Sequences were derived from CD4+ or CD8+ T cells sorted from blood, sampled in a trial of the OX40 agonist ivuxolimab. The receptors stem from an adult with an advanced solid tumor such as melanoma, head and neck, liver or kidney cancer.

The chain couples TRBV5-1 to TRBJ1-4; weak D call: TRBD1 (5 bases). Between the trimmed V and J ends, which lost 0 bases and 3 bases, there was a span of 9 bases. Germline V gene data show CDR1 as SGHRS and CDR2 as YFSETQ. This CDR3 is 15 amino acids long. The CDR3, as DNA: TGCGCCAGCAGCTTGGTAGGGGCTGCTAATGAAAAACTGTTTTTT. Residues: CASSLVGAANEKLFF. The full variable domain, in which reference TRBV5-1 and TRBJ1-4 provide the parts outside the CDR3, is KAGVTQTPRYLIKTRGQQVTLSCSPISGHRSVSWYQQTPGQGLQFLFEYFSETQRNKGNFPGRFSGRQFSNSRSEMNVSTLELGDSALYLCASSLVGAANEKLFFGSGTQLSVL.

This sequence joins TRBV28 and TRBJ2-1; D is perhaps TRBD1 (5 bases). CDR1 is MDHEN, CDR2 SYDVKM, per germline. The CDR3 covers 14 residues. V gave up 6 bases and J gave up 8 bases, with 17 bases separating them. CDR3 DNA: TGTGCCAGCAGCCCTCAGACCAGGGCGGATGAGCAGTTCTTC. This gives the protein CASSPQTRADEQFF.

This clone was observed a few times. The V gene is TRBV28, the J gene TRBJ1-3, with D unclear. The CDR3 is made up of 12 amino acids. The germline V gene has CDR1 MDHEN and CDR2 SYDVKM. V was trimmed by 6 bases and J by 4 bases, leaving 7 bases between them. The CDR3 nucleotides are TGTGCCAGCAGGGCACAGGGAAACACCATATATTTT. It specifies CASRAQGNTIYF.

The J gene is TRBJ2-6, the V gene TRBV5-1; TRBD1 aligns across 8 bases. The CDR3 runs to 18 residues. V lost 0 bases, J lost 0 bases, and 5 bases stayed unmatched. Germline CDR1 is SGHRS and CDR2 is YFSETQ. The CDR3 DNA follows: TGCGCCAGCAGCTTGGTGGCGGGGACAGGCTCTGGGGCCAACGTCCTGACTTTC. As protein: CASSLVAGTGSGANVLTF.

V usage is TRBV18 and J usage is TRBJ2-3, with 10 bases aligning to TRBD2. This CDR3 is built from 15 residues. V trimming: 8 bases; J trimming: 2 bases; junction bases outside the gene matches: 7. The germline CDR1 and CDR2 sequences are KGHSH and LQKENI. CDR3 region: CASHLAGVVTDTQYF. CDR3 bases: TGTGCCAGCCATCTAGCGGGAGTAGTCACAGATACGCAGTATTTT.

This sequence joins TRBV10-1 and TRBJ2-2, with a weak D call TRBD1 (5 bases). The germline gives CDR1 WNHNN, CDR2 SYGVQD (reference sequence). The V and J ends lost 6 bases and 4 bases respectively, with 9 bases between them. This CDR3 is 13 amino acids long. CDR3 nucleotide sequence: TGCGCCAGCAGCGGACAATCCACCGGGGAGCTGTTTTTT. The encoded protein is CASSGQSTGELFF.

J is TRBJ2-1 and V is TRBV11-2; no clear D gene. With 5 bases removed from V and 5 bases from J, the gap between germline ends came to 10 bases. Germline-derived CDR1 and CDR2 are SGHAT and FQNNGV. This CDR3 has 13 residues. DNA of the CDR3: TGTGCCAGCAGCCGGGCGCTCGACAATGAGCAGTTCTTC. It is translated as CASSRALDNEQFF.

This chain uses TRBV11-2 with TRBJ2-1; TRBD2 matches at 8 bases. The germline CDR1 and CDR2 sequences are SGHAT and FQNNGV. This CDR3 is 16 amino acids long. The V segment lost 5 bases and the J segment 0 bases; nucleotides outside the gene matches: 6. The CDR3 protein is CASSTIAGTSYNEQFF. The CDR3 nucleotides read TGTGCCAGCAGCACGATAGCGGGAACCTCCTACAATGAGCAGTTCTTC.

This CDR3 reads CASSLSSGSLRGQPYEQYF. The CDR3 DNA sequence: TGTGCCAGCAGTTTATCGTCGGGGAGTCTCAGGGGGCAACCCTACGAGCAGTACTTC. The V and J genes are TRBV27 and TRBJ2-7; 8 bases agree with TRBD1. Germline-derived CDR1 and CDR2 are MNHEY and SMNVEV (reference sequence). The CDR3 runs to 19 residues. The J segment lost 2 bases and the V segment lost 0 bases, leaving 15 bases of the junction unmatched.

This sequence joins TRBV18 and TRBJ1-2, with D tentatively TRBD1 (6 bases). Germline-derived CDR1 and CDR2 are KGHSH and LQKENI. V was pared by 0 bases and J by 4 bases, with 21 bases between. The CDR3 is 18 residues long. CDR3 region: CASSPPLSQLQGRYGYTF. The DNA of the CDR3 is TGTGCCAGCTCACCACCTCTCAGCCAACTACAGGGCCGCTATGGCTACACCTTC.

The J gene is TRBJ2-5, the V gene TRBV5-6, with a tentative D call TRBD2 (6 bases). Trimming cost V 4 bases and J 2 bases, with 21 bases left between them. The germline gives CDR1 SGHDT, CDR2 YYEEEE. The CDR3 extends over 17 amino acids. CDR3 protein: CASSPGGLMGIQETQYF. DNA of the CDR3: TGTGCCAGCAGCCCCGGGGGTTTAATGGGCATACAAGAGACCCAGTACTTC. The full variable domain, in which reference TRBV5-6 and TRBJ2-5 provide the parts outside the CDR3, is DAGVTQSPTHLIKTRGQQVTLRCSPKSGHDTVSWYQQALGQGPQFIFQYYEEEERQRGNFPDRFSGHQFPNYSSELNVNALLLGDSALYLCASSPGGLMGIQETQYFGPGTRLLVL.

The chain is built from TRBV9 and TRBJ1-4; D is perhaps TRBD1 (6 bases). CDR1 is SGDLS and CDR2 is YYNGEE in the germline V gene. The V end was cut by 4 bases, the J end by 2 bases, with 12 bases between. The CDR3 consists of 15 residues. CDR3 bases: TGTGCCAGCAGCCTGGAGACAGGCACTAATGAAAAACTGTTTTTT. Encoded protein: CASSLETGTNEKLFF.

The gene calls are TRBV27 and TRBJ2-7; D gene uncertain. The V gene lost 8 bases and the J gene lost 6 bases, with 17 bases spanning the gap. CDR1 is MNHEY and CDR2 is SMNVEV in the germline V gene (reference sequence). CDR3 size: 13 residues. The CDR3 bases are TGTGCCAGCTCTCCTCTAGGGTTGGGCGAGCAGTACTTC. It yields the protein CASSPLGLGEQYF.